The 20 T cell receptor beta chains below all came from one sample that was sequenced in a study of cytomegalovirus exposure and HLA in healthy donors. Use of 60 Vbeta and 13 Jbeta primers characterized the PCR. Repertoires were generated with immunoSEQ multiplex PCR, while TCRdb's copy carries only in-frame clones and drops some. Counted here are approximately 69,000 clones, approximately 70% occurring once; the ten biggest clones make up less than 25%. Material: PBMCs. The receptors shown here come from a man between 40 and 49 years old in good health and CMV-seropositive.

Here the CDR3 reads CASSLLGKVVNTEAFF. The DNA for the CDR3 is TGTGCCAGCAGCTTACTCGGGAAGGTGGTGAACACTGAAGCTTTCTTT. The chain links TRBV11-3 to TRBJ1-1; D unresolved. Between the trimmed V and J ends, which lost 2 bases and 0 bases, there was a span of 13 bases. The CDR3 totals 16 residues. CDR1 SGHNT and CDR2 YENEEA come from the germline V gene.

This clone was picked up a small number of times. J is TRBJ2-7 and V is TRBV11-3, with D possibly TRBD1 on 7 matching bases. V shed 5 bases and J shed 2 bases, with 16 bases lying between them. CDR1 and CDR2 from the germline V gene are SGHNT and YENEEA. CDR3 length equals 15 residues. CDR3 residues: CASSQKDRRAYEQYF. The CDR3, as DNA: TGTGCCAGCAGCCAGAAGGACAGGAGGGCCTACGAGCAGTACTTC.

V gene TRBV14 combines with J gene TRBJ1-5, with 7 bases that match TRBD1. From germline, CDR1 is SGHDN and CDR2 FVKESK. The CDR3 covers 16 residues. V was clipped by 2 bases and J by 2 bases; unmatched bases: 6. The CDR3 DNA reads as TGTGCCAGCAGCCAACCGACAGGGAGTGGCAATCAGCCCCAGCATTTT. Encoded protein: CASSQPTGSGNQPQHF.

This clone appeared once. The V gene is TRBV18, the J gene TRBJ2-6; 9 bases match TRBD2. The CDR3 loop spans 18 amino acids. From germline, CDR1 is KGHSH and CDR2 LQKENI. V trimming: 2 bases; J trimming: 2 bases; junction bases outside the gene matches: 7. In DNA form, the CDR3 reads TGTGCCAGCTCACCAGAGCGGGGGGTCTTCGCTGGGGCCAACGTCCTGACTTTC. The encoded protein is CASSPERGVFAGANVLTF.

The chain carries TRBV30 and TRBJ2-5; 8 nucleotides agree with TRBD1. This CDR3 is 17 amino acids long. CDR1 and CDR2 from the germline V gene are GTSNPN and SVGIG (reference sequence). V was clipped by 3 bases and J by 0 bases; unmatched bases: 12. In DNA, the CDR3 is TGTGCCTGGAGAAGGGCCGGCAGGGGGCCCCACCAAGAGACCCAGTACTTC. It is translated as CAWRRAGRGPHQETQYF.

CDR3 nucleotide sequence: TGTGCCAGCAGCTATATGGGGGCGGGGAGGGACACTGAAGCTTTCTTT. This sequence encodes CASSYMGAGRDTEAFF. V and J are TRBV28 and TRBJ1-1, with D tentatively TRBD1 (6 bases). V gave up 6 bases and J gave up 3 bases, with 20 bases separating them. Germline V gives CDR1 MDHEN, CDR2 SYDVKM. The CDR3 loop spans 16 amino acids.

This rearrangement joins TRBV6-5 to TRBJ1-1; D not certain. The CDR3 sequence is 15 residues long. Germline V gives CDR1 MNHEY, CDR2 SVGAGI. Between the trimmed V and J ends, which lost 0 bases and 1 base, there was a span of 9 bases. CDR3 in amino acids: CASSYSGTGNTEAFF. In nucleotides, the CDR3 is TGTGCCAGCAGTTACTCCGGCACGGGGAACACTGAAGCTTTCTTT.

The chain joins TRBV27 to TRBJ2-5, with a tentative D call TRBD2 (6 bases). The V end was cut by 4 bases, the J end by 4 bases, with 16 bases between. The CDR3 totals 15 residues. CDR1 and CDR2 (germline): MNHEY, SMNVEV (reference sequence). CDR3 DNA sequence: TGTGCCAGCAGTTCCCGACTAGTATCAATAGAGACCCAGTACTTC. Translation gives CASSSRLVSIETQYF.

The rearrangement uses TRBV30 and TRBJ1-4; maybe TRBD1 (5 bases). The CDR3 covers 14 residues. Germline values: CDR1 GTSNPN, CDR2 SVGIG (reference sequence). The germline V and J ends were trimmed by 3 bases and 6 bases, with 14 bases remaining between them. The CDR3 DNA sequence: TGTGCCTGGAGCGCGGGGGGGTTGGATGAAAAACTGTTTTTT. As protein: CAWSAGGLDEKLFF. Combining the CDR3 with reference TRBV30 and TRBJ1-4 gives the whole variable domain SQTIHQWPATLVQPVGSPLSLECTVEGTSNPNLYWYRQAAGRGLQLLFYSVGIGQISSEVPQNLSASRPQDRQFILSSKKLLLSDSGFYLCAWSAGGLDEKLFFGSGTQLSVL.

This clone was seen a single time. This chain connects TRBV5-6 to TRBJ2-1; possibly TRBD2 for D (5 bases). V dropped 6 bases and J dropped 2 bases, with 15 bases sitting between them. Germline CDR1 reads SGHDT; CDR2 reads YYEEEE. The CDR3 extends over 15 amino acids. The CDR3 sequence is CASTPIEGTYNEQFF. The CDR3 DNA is TGTGCCAGCACCCCCATCGAGGGAACCTACAATGAGCAGTTCTTC. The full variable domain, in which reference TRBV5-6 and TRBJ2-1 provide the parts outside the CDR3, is DAGVTQSPTHLIKTRGQQVTLRCSPKSGHDTVSWYQQALGQGPQFIFQYYEEEERQRGNFPDRFSGHQFPNYSSELNVNALLLGDSALYLCASTPIEGTYNEQFFGPGTRLTVL.

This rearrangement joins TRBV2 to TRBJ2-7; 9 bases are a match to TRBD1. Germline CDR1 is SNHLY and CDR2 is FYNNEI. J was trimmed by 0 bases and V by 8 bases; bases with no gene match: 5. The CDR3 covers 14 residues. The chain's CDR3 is CASSPGQGSYEQYF. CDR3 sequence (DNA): TGTGCCAGCTCCCCGGGACAGGGCTCCTACGAGCAGTACTTC.

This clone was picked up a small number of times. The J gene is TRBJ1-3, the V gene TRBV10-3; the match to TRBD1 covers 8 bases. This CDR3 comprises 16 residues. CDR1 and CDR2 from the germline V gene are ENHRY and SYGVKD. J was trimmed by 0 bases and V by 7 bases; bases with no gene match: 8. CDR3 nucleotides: TGTGCCATCATGGGGACAGGTTATTTCTCTGGAAACACCATATATTTT. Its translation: CAIMGTGYFSGNTIYF.

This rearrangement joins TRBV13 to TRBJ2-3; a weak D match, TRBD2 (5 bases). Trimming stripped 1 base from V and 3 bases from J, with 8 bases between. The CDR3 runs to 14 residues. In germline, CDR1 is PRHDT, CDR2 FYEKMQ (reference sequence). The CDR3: CASSLVGDTDTQYF. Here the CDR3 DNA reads TGTGCCAGCAGCTTAGTCGGGGATACAGATACGCAGTATTTT. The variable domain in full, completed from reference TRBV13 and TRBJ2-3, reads AAGVIQSPRHLIKEKRETATLKCYPIPRHDTVYWYQQGPGQDPQFLISFYEKMQSDKGSIPDRFSAQQFSDYHSELNMSSLELGDSALYFCASSLVGDTDTQYFGPGTRLTVL.

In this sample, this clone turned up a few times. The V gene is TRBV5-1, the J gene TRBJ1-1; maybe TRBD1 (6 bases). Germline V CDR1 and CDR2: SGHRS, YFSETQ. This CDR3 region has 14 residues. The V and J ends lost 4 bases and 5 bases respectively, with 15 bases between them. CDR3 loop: CASSIEQGRTEAFF. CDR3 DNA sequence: TGCGCCAGCAGCATAGAACAGGGTAGGACTGAAGCTTTCTTT.

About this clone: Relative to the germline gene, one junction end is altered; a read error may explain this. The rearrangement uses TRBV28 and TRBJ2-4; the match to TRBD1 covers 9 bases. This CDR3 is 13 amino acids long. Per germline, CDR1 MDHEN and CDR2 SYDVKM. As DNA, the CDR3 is TGTGCCAGCAGTCCCGGGACAGGGAGCCCAGCCGCCTTC. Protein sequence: CASSPGTGSPAAF.

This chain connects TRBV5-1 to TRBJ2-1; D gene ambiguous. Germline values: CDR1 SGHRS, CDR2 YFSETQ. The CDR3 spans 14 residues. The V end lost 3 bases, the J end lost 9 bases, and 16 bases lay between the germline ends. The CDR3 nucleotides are TGCGCCAGCAGCTCCCCACTACCGAACACTGAGCAGTTCTTC. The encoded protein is CASSSPLPNTEQFF.

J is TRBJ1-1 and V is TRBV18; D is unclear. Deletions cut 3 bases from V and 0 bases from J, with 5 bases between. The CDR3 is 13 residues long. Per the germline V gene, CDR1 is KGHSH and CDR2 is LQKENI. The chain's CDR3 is CASSPYMNTEAFF. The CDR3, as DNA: TGTGCCAGCTCACCTTACATGAACACTGAAGCTTTCTTT.

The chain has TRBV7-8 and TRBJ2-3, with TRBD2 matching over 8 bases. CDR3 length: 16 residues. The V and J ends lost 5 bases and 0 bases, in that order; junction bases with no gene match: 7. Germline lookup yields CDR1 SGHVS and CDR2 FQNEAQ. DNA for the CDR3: TGTGCCAGCAGCCGGGGCTTAGCGGGAAGCACAGATACGCAGTATTTT. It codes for CASSRGLAGSTDTQYF. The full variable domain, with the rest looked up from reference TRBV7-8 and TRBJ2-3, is GAGVSQSPRYKVAKRGQDVALRCDPISGHVSLFWYQQALGQGPEFLTYFQNEAQLDKSGLPSDRFFAERPEGSVSTLKIQRTQQEDSAVYLCASSRGLAGSTDTQYFGPGTRLTVL.

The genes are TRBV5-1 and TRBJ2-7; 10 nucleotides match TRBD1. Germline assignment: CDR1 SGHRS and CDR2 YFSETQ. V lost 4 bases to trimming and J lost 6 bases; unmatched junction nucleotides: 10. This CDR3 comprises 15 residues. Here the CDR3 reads CASSPSTGGPVEQYF. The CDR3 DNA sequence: TGCGCCAGCAGCCCTTCGACAGGGGGCCCCGTCGAGCAGTACTTC.

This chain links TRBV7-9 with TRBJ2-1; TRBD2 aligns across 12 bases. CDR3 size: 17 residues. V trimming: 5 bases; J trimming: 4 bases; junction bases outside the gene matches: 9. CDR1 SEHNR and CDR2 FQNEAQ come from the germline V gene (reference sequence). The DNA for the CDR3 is TGTGCCAGCAGCGCAACGACTAGCGGGGGTCCGTACAATGAGCAGTTCTTC. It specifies CASSATTSGGPYNEQFF.